This T cell receptor beta chain comes out of a study of T cell responses to AZD1222 COVID-19 vaccine. Libraries were prepared by immunoSEQ multiplex PCR; TCRdb keeps only in-frame clonotypes and omits some of them. The sample contains around 70,000 clones, roughly 87% of which appear only once. The source was peripheral blood, collected 28 days after the second AZD1222 dose. The TCR comes from an adult who received the AZD1222 COVID-19 vaccine.

The CDR3 DNA reads TGTGCCAGCTCACCACCTAGCGGGAGACTGCAGGAGCAGTTCTTC. It encodes CASSPPSGRLQEQFF. The genes are TRBV18 and TRBJ2-1, with TRBD2 identical over 9 bases. With V trimmed by 0 bases and J by 10 bases, 7 bases remained unmatched. The CDR3 runs 15 residues. Germline V gives CDR1 KGHSH, CDR2 LQKENI.